This is a list of T cell receptor beta chains from one sample in a study of cytomegalovirus exposure and HLA in healthy donors. Here immunoSEQ multiplex PCR was the method, and the copy in TCRdb shows in-frame clones only, minus some. The sample lists some 140,000 clones; approximately 85% were seen once. The sample comprised PBMCs. Receptors were obtained from a woman in her twenties or thirties in good health and CMV-seronegative. CDR3s include the opening cysteine and the closing phenylalanine or tryptophan. The D gene is left open where the match is weak. Where a row states a size, it is once, few, many or the class of an expanded clone; other rows omit it.

v_call	d_call	j_call	clone_size	cdr3_aa	cdr3_nt
TRBV18	.	TRBJ1-1	.	CASSPIREVNTEAFF	TGTGCCAGCTCACCAATAAGGGAGGTGAACACTGAAGCTTTCTTT
TRBV13	TRBD1	TRBJ1-1	.	CASSIPGTGINTEAFF	TGTGCCAGCAGCATTCCCGGGACAGGGATCAACACTGAAGCTTTCTTT
TRBV2	TRBD2	TRBJ2-3	.	CASKTGGDTQYF	TGTGCCAGCAAAACGGGGGGAGATACGCAGTATTTT
TRBV5-8	.	TRBJ1-2	few	CASSPAGGYGGYTF	TGTGCCAGCAGCCCCGCGGGCGGTTATGGTGGCTACACCTTC
TRBV15	.	TRBJ2-2	.	CATSRGDWTNTGELFF	TGTGCCACCAGCAGAGGAGACTGGACGAACACCGGGGAGCTGTTTTTT
TRBV7-2	.	TRBJ1-5	many	CASSKTGLGNQPQHF	TGTGCCAGCAGCAAGACAGGCTTGGGCAATCAGCCCCAGCATTTT
TRBV5-1	TRBD1	TRBJ2-7	.	CASSLGTARYEQYF	TGCGCCAGCAGCCTCGGGACAGCGCGCTACGAGCAGTACTTC
TRBV2	.	TRBJ2-7	.	CASSDLIGGYEQYF	TGTGCCAGCAGTGACTTGATAGGGGGCTACGAGCAGTACTTC
TRBV5-1	TRBD1	TRBJ1-1	once	CASSFDRGGNTEAFF	TGCGCCAGCAGTTTCGACAGGGGAGGGAACACTGAAGCTTTCTTT
TRBV5-1	TRBD2	TRBJ2-1	.	CASSFTSGGSYNEQFF	TGCGCCAGCAGCTTTACAAGCGGGGGGTCCTACAATGAGCAGTTCTTC
TRBV2	TRBD2	TRBJ2-3	.	CASRLSGGGDTQYF	TGTGCCAGCAGACTTAGCGGGGGCGGGGATACGCAGTATTTT
TRBV7-9	.	TRBJ2-3	.	CASIRGLAGFTDTQYF	TGTGCCAGCATCAGGGGGCTAGCGGGGTTCACAGATACGCAGTATTTT
TRBV28	TRBD1	TRBJ2-1	once	CASSETGQGAHNEQFF	TGTGCCAGCAGTGAAACGGGGCAGGGGGCCCACAATGAGCAGTTCTTC
TRBV27	.	TRBJ1-2	few	CASRRNVGSEGYTF	TGTGCCAGCAGACGAAACGTAGGGAGTGAGGGCTACACCTTC
TRBV5-4	.	TRBJ1-3	.	CASSLGGGIGNTIYF	TGTGCCAGCAGCCTAGGGGGGGGTATCGGAAACACCATATATTTT
TRBV21-1	.	TRBJ2-1	.	CASSWGLAVTYNEQFF	TGTGCCAGCAGCTGGGGACTAGCAGTCACCTACAATGAGCAGTTCTTC
TRBV30	.	TRBJ1-3	.	CAWRRDLYSGNTIYF	TGTGCCTGGAGGCGGGACCTATACTCTGGAAACACCATATATTTT
TRBV5-1	.	TRBJ2-5	.	CASSTRPGAETQYF	TGCGCCAGCAGCACCCGGCCAGGGGCGGAGACCCAGTACTTC
TRBV6-6	TRBD1	TRBJ1-2	.	CASSRQRQGAYGYTF	TGTGCCAGCAGTCGACAACGACAGGGGGCGTATGGCTACACCTTC
TRBV7-9	.	TRBJ2-5	.	CASSPGVVTQYF	TGTGCCAGCAGCCCAGGGGTTGTGACCCAGTACTTC
TRBV5-4	TRBD1	TRBJ2-2	few	CASSLAGTVNTGELFF	TGTGCCAGCAGCTTGGCCGGGACAGTGAACACCGGGGAGCTGTTTTTT
TRBV27	TRBD2	TRBJ2-5	.	CASSPPATSGGARQETQYF	TGTGCCAGCAGCCCTCCTGCGACTAGCGGGGGGGCCCGGCAAGAGACCCAGTACTTC
TRBV28	.	TRBJ1-5	.	CASSFVLRPQHF	TGTGCCAGCAGTTTTGTTTTGCGGCCCCAGCATTTT
TRBV9	TRBD2	TRBJ2-1	.	CASSVLPSGGPYNEQFF	TGTGCCAGCAGCGTATTACCCAGCGGGGGGCCCTACAATGAGCAGTTCTTC
TRBV29-1	TRBD1	TRBJ2-7	.	CSVAGQGEYEQYF	TGCAGCGTTGCGGGACAGGGGGAGTACGAGCAGTACTTC
TRBV6-1	TRBD2	TRBJ2-3	few	CASSEVSGGPDTQYF	TGTGCCAGCAGTGAAGTTAGCGGGGGCCCAGATACGCAGTATTTT
TRBV5-5	TRBD2	TRBJ2-3	.	CASSLGASGGASDTQYF	TGTGCCAGCAGCTTGGGAGCTAGCGGGGGGGCGTCAGATACGCAGTATTTT
TRBV5-3	.	TRBJ2-7	.	CARSREWESREQYF	TGTGCCAGAAGCCGAGAATGGGAGAGTCGCGAGCAGTACTTC
TRBV6-5	.	TRBJ1-6	.	CASRSEPDNSPLHF	TGTGCCAGCAGGTCGGAGCCCGATAATTCACCCCTCCACTTT
TRBV11-2	TRBD2	TRBJ2-1	.	CASSYGGDFYNEQFF	TGTGCCAGCAGTTATGGGGGGGACTTTTACAATGAGCAGTTCTTC
TRBV9	.	TRBJ2-7	.	CASSVNPGSYEQYF	TGTGCCAGCAGCGTCAATCCCGGGTCCTACGAGCAGTACTTC
TRBV5-1	TRBD2	TRBJ2-2	.	CASSGTRNRVSGANTGELFF	TGCGCCAGCAGCGGCACCCGCAACCGGGTTAGCGGGGCGAACACCGGGGAGCTGTTTTTT
TRBV14	TRBD1	TRBJ1-3	.	CASSREQGVGNTIYF	TGTGCCAGCAGCCGAGAACAGGGGGTCGGAAACACCATATATTTT
TRBV5-6	TRBD1	TRBJ1-1	.	CASSLGDRLNTEAFF	TGTGCCAGCAGCTTGGGGGACAGACTGAACACTGAAGCTTTCTTT
TRBV5-1	.	TRBJ1-5	.	CASSLAEGQPQHF	TGCGCCAGCAGCTTGGCTGAGGGACAGCCCCAGCATTTT
TRBV2	TRBD1	TRBJ2-5	.	CASNYRGQGHETQYF	TGTGCCAGCAACTACCGGGGACAGGGGCACGAGACCCAGTACTTC
TRBV10-2	.	TRBJ1-4	.	CASSRSVEKLFF	TGCGCCAGCAGCCGTAGTGTTGAAAAACTGTTTTTT
TRBV9	TRBD2	TRBJ2-3	.	CASGIRSGVTDTQYF	TGTGCCAGCGGAATAAGAAGCGGGGTCACAGATACGCAGTATTTT
TRBV7-9	.	TRBJ1-6	.	CASSLRTAFGSPLHF	TGTGCCAGCAGCTTACGGACAGCCTTCGGTTCACCCCTCCACTTT
TRBV6-1	.	TRBJ2-1	.	CASSELDSEQFF	TGTGCCAGCAGTGAATTAGATAGTGAGCAGTTCTTC
TRBV27	.	TRBJ1-4	.	CASSLQGTNEKLFF	TGTGCCAGCAGTTTACAGGGAACTAATGAAAAACTGTTTTTT
TRBV18	TRBD1	TRBJ2-7	.	CASSPSPRRDRAHEQYF	TGTGCCAGCTCACCATCACCTCGACGGGACAGGGCCCACGAGCAGTACTTC
TRBV28	.	TRBJ1-3	few	CASSLSGAGNTIYF	TGTGCCAGCAGTTTGTCAGGGGCTGGAAACACCATATATTTT
TRBV4-1	TRBD1	TRBJ2-1	.	CASSPQGASYNEQFF	TGCGCCAGCAGCCCTCAGGGGGCGTCCTACAATGAGCAGTTCTTC
TRBV6-1	TRBD2	TRBJ2-3	.	CASSDGGASDTQYF	TGTGCCAGCAGTGACGGGGGGGCCTCAGATACGCAGTATTTT
TRBV23-1	TRBD1	TRBJ1-2	.	CASSHKGQTYTF	TGCGCCAGCAGTCATAAGGGACAGACCTACACCTTC